The 25 T cell receptor beta chains in this list originate from one sample, sequenced in a study of shared clonotypes between healthy human individuals. Generated by immunoSEQ multiplex PCR, the TCRdb table keeps only in-frame clones and is missing some. The sample records about 1 million clones, 65% to 75% being singletons. The source material was memory CD4+ T cells sorted from blood. Subset indicated: CD45RA-negative fraction. These TCRs come from a man aged 18 to 29 in good health.

The V and J genes are TRBV2 and TRBJ2-3; 9 nucleotides agree with TRBD2. The junction had 3 bases not matched to a gene; V was cut back by 8 bases and J by 3 bases. Germline V gene sequence: CDR1 SNHLY, CDR2 FYNNEI. The CDR3 spans 13 residues. In nucleotides, the CDR3 is TGTGCCAGCTGGCGGGGGGGGACAGATACGCAGTATTTT. Residues: CASWRGGTDTQYF.

The chain uses TRBV2 and TRBJ1-2; the match to TRBD1 covers 7 bases. Trimming at V came to 4 bases and at J to 4 bases, leaving 6 bases not matched to a gene. This CDR3 region has 14 residues. CDR1 SNHLY and CDR2 FYNNEI come from the germline V gene. CDR3 bases: TGTGCCAGCAGTGTGGGGACAGACATCTATGGCTACACCTTC. Translated: CASSVGTDIYGYTF.

This chain links TRBV28 with TRBJ2-7; 7 positions agree with TRBD1. Looked up from germline, CDR1 is MDHEN and CDR2 is SYDVKM. The length of the CDR3 is 11 residues. The J segment lost 12 bases and the V segment lost 6 bases, leaving 8 bases of the junction unmatched. Written as DNA, the CDR3 is TGTGCCAGCAGGGGGACAGCAGATCGGTACTTC. It yields the protein CASRGTADRYF.

This clone was seen just once. This chain connects TRBV28 to TRBJ2-7; 8 nucleotides agree with TRBD2. Unmatched junction bases numbered 4, after V lost 6 bases and J lost 0 bases. The germline V gene has CDR1 MDHEN and CDR2 SYDVKM. CDR3 length equals 14 residues. The CDR3 coding sequence is TGTGCCAGCAGCAAGCGGGGGCCCTCCTACGAGCAGTACTTC. Amino acids: CASSKRGPSYEQYF.

J is TRBJ2-2 and V is TRBV30; D gene ambiguous. CDR1 GTSNPN and CDR2 SVGIG come from the germline V gene (reference sequence). The CDR3 spans 17 residues. Between the trimmed V and J ends, which lost 3 bases and 1 base, there was a span of 18 bases. The CDR3 region is CAWSERHSTRNTGELFF. The CDR3 DNA follows: TGTGCCTGGAGCGAGCGCCACAGCACTCGGAACACCGGGGAGCTGTTTTTT.

The J gene is TRBJ2-1, the V gene TRBV7-6, with TRBD2 matching 8 bases. V dropped 2 bases and J dropped 7; count of bases not matched to a gene: 4. This CDR3 contains 14 residues. Germline V CDR1 and CDR2: SGHVS, FNYEAQ. The CDR3 sequence is CASSLFVAGNEQFF. The CDR3 coding sequence is TGTGCCAGCAGCTTATTTGTAGCGGGGAATGAGCAGTTCTTC.

This clone was picked up one time. This chain joins TRBV10-3 and TRBJ2-7; 10 bases are shared with TRBD1. Germline CDR1 is ENHRY and CDR2 is SYGVKD. With V trimmed by 5 bases and J by 2 bases, 3 bases remained unmatched. This CDR3 is 14 amino acids long. This CDR3 is CAISTGTGAYEQYF. For the CDR3, the DNA is TGTGCCATCAGTACCGGGACAGGGGCCTACGAGCAGTACTTC.

Concerning this clone itself: The identical CDR3 is also encoded by other nucleotide sequences in the sample. The CDR3 nucleotides read TGTGCCATCAGTGACCTCCAGGGAGGCGAAAAACTGTTTTTT. Amino acids: CAISDLQGGEKLFF. The chain is built from TRBV10-3 and TRBJ1-4; possibly TRBD1 for D (5 bases). Looked up from germline, CDR1 is ENHRY and CDR2 is SYGVKD. The V gene lost 3 bases and the J gene lost 8 bases, with 13 bases spanning the gap. This CDR3 is built from 14 residues.

The rearrangement joins TRBV27 to TRBJ2-3; 10 nucleotides align to TRBD2. V lost 5 bases, J lost 4 bases, and 9 bases stayed unmatched. Looked up from germline, CDR1 is MNHEY and CDR2 is SMNVEV (reference sequence). The CDR3 length is 16 residues. CDR3 in DNA: TGTGCCAGCAGTCCTTTAGCGGGAGGAACGGCAGATACGCAGTATTTT. Amino acids: CASSPLAGGTADTQYF.

The V call is TRBV6-5, the J call TRBJ2-7, with D maybe TRBD2 (6 bases). Germline assignment: CDR1 MNHEY and CDR2 SVGAGI. Deletions cut 5 bases from V and 6 bases from J, with 14 bases between. The length of the CDR3 is 13 residues. The CDR3 DNA follows: TGTGCCAGCAGTCGTGGGGGGTCTCTCGAGCAGTACTTC. This encodes CASSRGGSLEQYF.

The chain links TRBV5-5 to TRBJ2-5; TRBD2 matches 13 bases. The length of the CDR3 is 16 residues. The V and J ends lost 3 bases and 2 bases, in that order; junction bases with no gene match: 4. Germline V CDR1 and CDR2: SGHKS, YYEKEE (reference sequence). This CDR3 reads CASSSGTSGKQETQYF. The CDR3 DNA sequence: TGTGCCAGCAGCTCCGGGACTAGCGGGAAACAAGAGACCCAGTACTTC.

The chain recombines TRBV18 with TRBJ2-5, with TRBD1 matching 9 bases. Trimming at V came to 5 bases and at J to 1 base, leaving 2 bases not matched to a gene. The V gene's germline CDR1 is KGHSH and CDR2 LQKENI. The CDR3 is 14 residues long. CDR3 sequence (DNA): TGTGCCAGCTCAGCGACAGGGGGCCAAGAGACCCAGTACTTC. Translating gives CASSATGGQETQYF.

A few counts support this clone. The gene calls are TRBV4-1 and TRBJ1-1; D is unresolved. The CDR3 totals 13 residues. Looked up from germline, CDR1 is MGHRA and CDR2 is YSYEKL. Trimming shortened V by 3 bases and J by 12 bases, and 17 bases separated the two germline ends. CDR3 nucleotide sequence: TGCGCCAGCAGCCATCCGGACTTCAGGATAACTTTCTTT. This sequence encodes CASSHPDFRITFF.

This sequence joins TRBV5-6 and TRBJ2-5, with D possibly matching TRBD1 (5 bases). Between the trimmed V and J ends, which lost 2 bases and 0 bases, there was a span of 14 bases. The CDR3 is made up of 16 amino acids. Per the germline V gene, CDR1 is SGHDT and CDR2 is YYEEEE. For the CDR3, the DNA is TGTGCCAGCAGCTTTCTTGTCGTGGACAACCAAGAGACCCAGTACTTC. Its protein product is CASSFLVVDNQETQYF.

About this clone itself: Other DNA variants within this sample encode the same CDR3. The V and J genes are TRBV28 and TRBJ2-7; TRBD2 is a possible D gene (5 bases). The ends were cut back, 2 bases at V and 7 bases at J, with 6 bases in the middle. CDR3 size: 11 residues. Germline V gene data show CDR1 as MDHEN and CDR2 as SYDVKM. This CDR3 reads CASSLRGEQYF. The DNA of the CDR3 is TGTGCCAGCAGTTTAAGAGGGGAGCAGTACTTC.

The rearrangement links TRBV7-8 to TRBJ1-2; 7 bases are a match to TRBD1. The CDR3 has 14 residues. Germline lookup yields CDR1 SGHVS and CDR2 FQNEAQ. After removal of 5 bases from V and 8 bases from J, the junction contained 11 bases not matched to a gene. CDR3 nucleotide sequence: TGTGCCAGCAGCGCTGGGACAGCTTGGCGGGGCTACACCTTC. It specifies CASSAGTAWRGYTF. Full variable domain (remainder filled in from reference TRBV7-8 and TRBJ1-2): GAGVSQSPRYKVAKRGQDVALRCDPISGHVSLFWYQQALGQGPEFLTYFQNEAQLDKSGLPSDRFFAERPEGSVSTLKIQRTQQEDSAVYLCASSAGTAWRGYTFGSGTRLTVV.

CDR3 region: CASSIRTASSTDTQYF. CDR3 in DNA: TGTGCCAGTAGTATTCGGACAGCCTCTAGCACAGATACGCAGTATTTT. The chain carries TRBV19 and TRBJ2-3, with D perhaps matching TRBD1 (6 bases). Per the germline V gene, CDR1 is LNHDA and CDR2 is SQIVND (reference sequence). V dropped 3 bases and J dropped 0 bases, with 13 bases sitting between them. This CDR3 is 16 amino acids long. Full variable domain (rest looked up from reference TRBV19 and TRBJ2-3): DGGITQSPKYLFRKEGQNVTLSCEQNLNHDAMYWYRQDPGQGLRLIYYSQIVNDFQKGDIAEGYSVSREKKESFPLTVTSAQKNPTAFYLCASSIRTASSTDTQYFGPGTRLTVL.

The chain couples TRBV5-1 to TRBJ1-4; unclear D gene. Between the trimmed V and J ends, which lost 5 bases and 8 bases, there was a span of 13 bases. There are 13 residues in the CDR3. Germline V CDR1 and CDR2: SGHRS, YFSETQ. CDR3 loop: CASRVGVEEKLFF. The CDR3 bases are TGCGCCAGCAGGGTCGGGGTTGAAGAAAAACTGTTTTTT.

The gene calls are TRBV27 and TRBJ1-2; D gene uncertain. Germline lookup yields CDR1 MNHEY and CDR2 SMNVEV (reference sequence). This CDR3 region has 15 residues. Trimming cost V 6 bases and J 8 bases, with 22 bases left between them. The CDR3 sequence is CASSQTLEGLRGYTF. The CDR3 DNA reads as TGTGCCAGCAGCCAAACCCTGGAGGGTTTGCGGGGCTACACCTTC.

Details on this clone: This sample includes further DNA sequences coding for the same CDR3. The genes are TRBV18 and TRBJ2-7, with TRBD1 as a possible D gene (7 bases). The ends were cut back, 5 bases at V and 0 bases at J, with 14 bases in the middle. The CDR3 runs to 15 residues. The germline V gene has CDR1 KGHSH and CDR2 LQKENI. The CDR3 loop is CASSAGQRGSYEQYF. For the CDR3, the DNA is TGTGCCAGCTCAGCGGGACAGCGCGGCTCCTACGAGCAGTACTTC. Based on the CDR3 plus reference TRBV18 and TRBJ2-7, the full variable domain is NAGVMQNPRHLVRRRGQEARLRCSPMKGHSHVYWYRQLPEEGLKFMVYLQKENIIDESGMPKERFSAEFPKEGPSILRIQQVVRGDSAAYFCASSAGQRGSYEQYFGPGTRLTVT.

J is TRBJ1-4 and V is TRBV18; D not certain. Trimming stripped 4 bases from V and 2 bases from J, with 11 bases between. The CDR3 runs 15 residues. Germline V gives CDR1 KGHSH, CDR2 LQKENI. CDR3 nucleotides: TGTGCCAGCTCACTTAACAGTGACACTAATGAAAAACTGTTTTTT. It encodes CASSLNSDTNEKLFF.

The chain combines TRBV12-5 with TRBJ2-7, with 13 positions matching TRBD2. V shed 6 bases and J 2 bases; nucleotides not matched to a gene: 7. This CDR3 comprises 16 residues. CDR1 LGHNT and CDR2 FRNRAP come from the germline V gene. In nucleotides, the CDR3 is TGTGCTAGTGGCCTAGGACTAGCGGGAGTTACCTACGAGCAGTACTTC. The encoded protein is CASGLGLAGVTYEQYF. Looking up the rest from reference TRBV12-5 and TRBJ2-7 gives the full variable domain: DARVTQTPRHKVTEMGQEVTMRCQPILGHNTVFWYRQTMMQGLELLAYFRNRAPLDDSGMPKDRFSAEMPDATLATLKIQPSEPRDSAVYFCASGLGLAGVTYEQYFGPGTRLTVT.

The J gene is TRBJ2-7, the V gene TRBV28; the D gene is possibly TRBD1 (5 bases). The CDR3 is made up of 14 amino acids. Trimming took off 3 bases at V and 2 bases at J, with 11 bases between the two ends. CDR1 is MDHEN, CDR2 SYDVKM, per germline. The CDR3 region is CASSFQGFTYEQYF. The CDR3, as DNA: TGTGCCAGCAGTTTTCAGGGCTTCACCTACGAGCAGTACTTC.

The genes are TRBV18 and TRBJ2-7, with D uncertain. This CDR3 is 13 amino acids long. V dropped 4 bases and J dropped 3 bases, with 10 bases sitting between them. CDR1 KGHSH and CDR2 LQKENI come from the germline V gene. The CDR3 sequence is CASSQTTDYEQYF. The DNA of the CDR3 is TGTGCCAGCTCACAGACAACCGACTACGAGCAGTACTTC.

This clone has only a few counts. DNA for the CDR3: TGTGCCAGCAGTGACGACAGGGGGCGGTACGAGCAGTACTTC. Protein sequence: CASSDDRGRYEQYF. V and J are TRBV2 and TRBJ2-7; 10 nucleotides align to TRBD1. The junction had 3 bases not matched to a gene; V was cut back by 3 bases and J by 4 bases. Germline V lookup: CDR1 SNHLY, CDR2 FYNNEI. This CDR3 spans 14 amino acids. The entire variable domain, with the rest obtained from reference TRBV2 and TRBJ2-7, is as follows: EPEVTQTPSHQVTQMGQEVILRCVPISNHLYFYWYRQILGQKVEFLVSFYNNEISEKSEIFDDQFSVERPDGSNFTLKIRSTKLEDSAMYFCASSDDRGRYEQYFGPGTRLTVT.